These 26 T cell receptor beta chains were all obtained from the same sample, sequenced in a study of cytomegalovirus exposure and HLA in healthy donors. The data were produced by immunoSEQ multiplex PCR, yet TCRdb's version contains in-frame clones alone and is incomplete. This sample has roughly 52,000 clones; approximately 90% occur once, and the top ten carry less than 4%. The sequenced sample was PBMCs. The receptors stem from a man between 18 and 35 years old in good health and CMV-seronegative.

The chain joins TRBV9 to TRBJ2-1; the D gene is possibly TRBD1 (5 bases). The germline V gene encodes CDR1 SGDLS and CDR2 YYNGEE. Trimming shortened V by 0 bases and J by 6 bases, and 10 bases separated the two germline ends. CDR3 length: 14 residues. CDR3 loop: CASSVDQGLNEQFF. For the CDR3, the DNA is TGTGCCAGCAGCGTAGACCAGGGTCTCAATGAGCAGTTCTTC. The full variable domain, rest sourced from reference TRBV9 and TRBJ2-1, is DSGVTQTPKHLITATGQRVTLRCSPRSGDLSVYWYQQSLDQGLQFLIQYYNGEERAKGNILERFSAQQFPDLHSELNLSSLELGDSALYFCASSVDQGLNEQFFGPGTRLTVL.

The chain's CDR3 is CASSLGQLYEQYF. The CDR3 DNA reads as TGTGCCAGCAGCTTAGGACAGCTCTACGAGCAGTACTTC. The rearrangement joins TRBV7-6 to TRBJ2-7; D possibly corresponds to TRBD1 (5 bases). The length of the CDR3 is 13 residues. The germline gives CDR1 SGHVS, CDR2 FNYEAQ. V was clipped by 1 base and J by 3 bases, with 7 bases between them.

This clone was seen more than once but under ten times. This chain links TRBV6-5 with TRBJ2-7; 9 nucleotides match TRBD1. Germline-derived CDR1 and CDR2 are MNHEY and SVGAGI. Trimming cost V 2 bases and J 3 bases; bases outside gene matches: 2. CDR3 length: 14 residues. In nucleotides, the CDR3 is TGTGCCAGCAGTTACGGGGACAGGGTCTACGAGCAGTACTTC. It encodes CASSYGDRVYEQYF.

By sample fraction, this clone is medium-sized. The J gene is TRBJ2-7, the V gene TRBV15; 8 positions match TRBD2. The CDR3 sequence is 17 residues long. Unmatched junction bases numbered 7, after V lost 0 bases and J lost 0 bases. CDR1 and CDR2 from the germline V gene are LNHNV and YYDKDF (reference sequence). In nucleotides, the CDR3 is TGTGCCACCAGCAGAGATCGGATAGCGGGAAGCTCCTACGAGCAGTACTTC. As protein: CATSRDRIAGSSYEQYF.

The rearrangement links TRBV7-6 to TRBJ2-5; D not certain. V was clipped by 1 base and J by 3 bases, with 12 bases between them. This CDR3 has 15 amino acids. CDR1 is SGHVS, CDR2 FNYEAQ, per germline. CDR3 DNA: TGTGCCAGCAGCTTAGAACCCCGGGTCGAAGAGACCCAGTACTTC. Encoded protein: CASSLEPRVEETQYF.

The rearrangement links TRBV19 to TRBJ2-7, with 9 nucleotides matching TRBD2. This CDR3 spans 15 amino acids. Germline loops: CDR1 LNHDA, CDR2 SQIVND (reference sequence). V lost 4 bases and J lost 2; bases outside the gene matches: 6. CDR3 sequence reads: CASSTPSGIPYEQYF. CDR3 coding DNA: TGTGCCAGTAGTACGCCTAGCGGGATTCCCTACGAGCAGTACTTC.

The CDR3 is CASSDRVSSNQPQHF. In DNA form, the CDR3 reads TGTGCCAGCAGTGATCGGGTGAGCAGCAATCAGCCCCAGCATTTT. J is TRBJ1-5 and V is TRBV2; D remains ambiguous. This CDR3 comprises 15 residues. Germline V gene lookup returns CDR1 SNHLY and CDR2 FYNNEI. V was clipped by 3 bases and J by 1 base, with 10 bases between them. Looking up the rest from reference TRBV2 and TRBJ1-5 gives the full variable domain: EPEVTQTPSHQVTQMGQEVILRCVPISNHLYFYWYRQILGQKVEFLVSFYNNEISEKSEIFDDQFSVERPDGSNFTLKIRSTKLEDSAMYFCASSDRVSSNQPQHFGDGTRLSIL.

The V and J genes are TRBV18 and TRBJ2-2; maybe TRBD2 (6 bases). Germline V gene sequence: CDR1 KGHSH, CDR2 LQKENI. The CDR3 covers 17 residues. Between the trimmed V and J ends, which lost 6 bases and 0 bases, there was a span of 17 bases. The CDR3 spells CASSRRAGGTNTGELFF. The CDR3 coding sequence is TGTGCCAGCTCCCGACGGGCTGGCGGGACGAACACCGGGGAGCTGTTTTTT.

J is TRBJ1-1 and V is TRBV7-9; a possible D gene is TRBD1 (6 bases). The CDR3 extends over 14 amino acids. V was trimmed by 7 bases and J by 1 base, leaving 13 bases between them. Germline CDR1 is SEHNR and CDR2 is FQNEAQ (reference sequence). In DNA, the CDR3 is TGTGCCAGCACCGCCCTACAGGGGAACACTGAAGCTTTCTTT. Translating it yields CASTALQGNTEAFF.

This clone was picked up one time. The V gene is TRBV5-1, the J gene TRBJ2-1, with D possibly being TRBD1 (6 bases). CDR1 is SGHRS, CDR2 YFSETQ, per germline. Trimming left V 4 bases short and J 10 bases short, with 12 bases between. This CDR3 has 12 amino acids. CDR3 DNA: TGCGCCAGCAGCCCTGTGGACAGAGAGCAGTTCTTC. It is translated as CASSPVDREQFF.

The rearrangement uses TRBV5-1 and TRBJ2-1; TRBD1 matches 8 bases. Germline trimming cut 0 bases from V and 3 bases from J; bases unmatched to any gene: 2. Per the germline V gene, CDR1 is SGHRS and CDR2 is YFSETQ. The CDR3 runs 15 residues. The CDR3 region has the DNA TGCGCCAGCAGCTTGGAACAGGGGGTCTACAATGAGCAGTTCTTC. Translated: CASSLEQGVYNEQFF.

The chain has TRBV19 and TRBJ1-2; 11 positions agree with TRBD1. This CDR3 has 14 residues. The V segment lost 8 bases and the J segment 3 bases; nucleotides outside the gene matches: 5. CDR1 is LNHDA and CDR2 is SQIVND in the germline V gene (reference sequence). The CDR3 DNA follows: TGTGCCAGTGCCAGGACAGGGGGCGACTATGGCTACACCTTC. It codes for CASARTGGDYGYTF.

The rearrangement joins TRBV13 to TRBJ2-5, with 8 positions matching TRBD1. In germline, CDR1 is PRHDT, CDR2 FYEKMQ (reference sequence). The CDR3 is made up of 14 amino acids. The junction had 10 bases not matched to a gene; V was cut back by 8 bases and J by 5 bases. CDR3 in DNA: TGTGCCAGCGTACCTCAGGGGGCCTCGGAGACCCAGTACTTC. This sequence encodes CASVPQGASETQYF.

The chain couples TRBV9 to TRBJ1-2; D unresolved. The CDR3 has 15 residues. Germline CDR1 and CDR2: SGDLS and YYNGEE. The V end lost 0 bases, the J end lost 2 bases, and 11 bases lay between the germline ends. The CDR3 bases are TGTGCCAGCAGCGTAGGAATAAGCGCCAACTATGGCTACACCTTC. This encodes CASSVGISANYGYTF. Together with reference TRBV9 and TRBJ1-2, the CDR3 gives the full variable domain: DSGVTQTPKHLITATGQRVTLRCSPRSGDLSVYWYQQSLDQGLQFLIQYYNGEERAKGNILERFSAQQFPDLHSELNLSSLELGDSALYFCASSVGISANYGYTFGSGTRLTVV.

V gene TRBV6-1 combines with J gene TRBJ2-1; D is possibly TRBD2 (6 bases). The CDR3 has 13 residues. V dropped 4 bases and J dropped 8 bases, with 12 bases sitting between them. The V gene's germline CDR1 is MNHNS and CDR2 SASEGT. CDR3 in amino acids: CASSAILADEQFF. CDR3 in DNA: TGTGCCAGCAGTGCTATACTAGCCGATGAGCAGTTCTTC.

The rearrangement joins TRBV5-1 to TRBJ2-1; 7 nucleotides align to TRBD2. This CDR3 has 14 amino acids. The germline CDR1 and CDR2 sequences are SGHRS and YFSETQ. Trimming at V came to 3 bases and at J to 3 bases, leaving 3 bases not matched to a gene. CDR3: CASSSGTNYNEQFF. CDR3 bases: TGCGCCAGCAGCTCCGGGACTAACTACAATGAGCAGTTCTTC. The variable domain in full, with the rest retrieved from reference TRBV5-1 and TRBJ2-1, is KAGVTQTPRYLIKTRGQQVTLSCSPISGHRSVSWYQQTPGQGLQFLFEYFSETQRNKGNFPGRFSGRQFSNSRSEMNVSTLELGDSALYLCASSSGTNYNEQFFGPGTRLTVL.

The V and J genes are TRBV4-1 and TRBJ1-2, with D hard to call. CDR1 and CDR2 (germline): MGHRA, YSYEKL. The CDR3 is 15 amino acids. V was shortened by 1 base and J by 7 bases, with 16 bases between the two germline ends. The CDR3 DNA reads as TGCGCCAGCAGCCAAGGACCCGCGAGCTGGAGTGGCTACACCTTC. This translates into CASSQGPASWSGYTF.

Written as DNA, the CDR3 is TGTGCCAGCAGGAGAGGAGAGGGCAATGAGCAGTTCTTC. It translates to CASRRGEGNEQFF. The chain is built from TRBV2 and TRBJ2-1, with D maybe TRBD2 (5 bases). Trimming cost V 6 bases and J 6 bases, with 12 bases left between them. Germline V lookup: CDR1 SNHLY, CDR2 FYNNEI. The length of the CDR3 is 13 residues.

This clone has only one observation. The rearrangement links TRBV5-4 to TRBJ2-1, with TRBD2 identical over 9 bases. This CDR3 is built from 15 residues. Germline V gives CDR1 SGHNT, CDR2 YYREEE (reference sequence). Losses at the gene ends were 4 bases for V and 10 bases for J; bases not matched to a gene: 12. The CDR3 DNA is TGTGCCAGCAGCAAGGGGGCGGGAGGGGATTACGAGCAGTTCTTC. Translating gives CASSKGAGGDYEQFF.

The chain has TRBV7-2 and TRBJ2-5; the match to TRBD1 covers 8 bases. This CDR3 contains 13 residues. Germline CDR1 reads SGHTA; CDR2 reads FQGNSA. Losses at the gene ends were 8 bases for V and 6 bases for J; bases not matched to a gene: 8. CDR3 coding DNA: TGTGCCAGCGGCGGGACAGGAGTACAGACCCAGTACTTC. Amino acids: CASGGTGVQTQYF. Using reference TRBV7-2 and TRBJ2-5 for the parts outside the CDR3, the full variable domain is GAGVSQSPSNKVTEKGKDVELRCDPISGHTALYWYRQSLGQGLEFLIYFQGNSAPDKSGLPSDRFSAERTGGSVSTLTIQRTQQEDSAVYLCASGGTGVQTQYFGPGTRLLVL.

Notes on this clone: This specimen includes other DNA sequences encoding the same CDR3. V is TRBV6-5 and J is TRBJ2-1; 7 positions match TRBD1. This CDR3 has 14 amino acids. The V gene's germline CDR1 is MNHEY and CDR2 SVGAGI. J lost 4 bases, V lost 3 bases, and 3 bases had no gene match. CDR3 sequence: CASSYRDSYNEQFF. The CDR3 DNA reads as TGTGCCAGCAGTTATCGGGACAGTTACAATGAGCAGTTCTTC.

The V call is TRBV7-9, the J call TRBJ2-1; 8 bases map to TRBD2. J lost 9 bases, V lost 2 bases, and 12 bases had no gene match. The CDR3 covers 16 residues. Germline assignment: CDR1 SEHNR and CDR2 FQNEAQ (reference sequence). Here the CDR3 reads CASSLKGSGRAGEQFF. CDR3 sequence (DNA): TGTGCCAGCAGCTTAAAGGGTTCCGGGAGGGCCGGTGAGCAGTTCTTC. Using reference TRBV7-9 and TRBJ2-1 for the parts outside the CDR3, the full variable domain is DTGVSQNPRHKITKRGQNVTFRCDPISEHNRLYWYRQTLGQGPEFLTYFQNEAQLEKSRLLSDRFSAERPKGSFSTLEIQRTEQGDSAMYLCASSLKGSGRAGEQFFGPGTRLTVL.

This sequence joins TRBV30 and TRBJ1-5; the D gene is possibly TRBD1 (5 bases). The CDR3 is made up of 16 amino acids. The germline V gene encodes CDR1 GTSNPN and CDR2 SVGIG (reference sequence). V was cut by 1 base and J by 4 bases, with 17 bases left in between. The CDR3 region has the DNA TGTGCCTGGAGTGAGAAGACAGTTCTGAAAAATCAGCCCCAGCATTTT. It yields the protein CAWSEKTVLKNQPQHF.

The chain employs TRBV18 and TRBJ1-2; D is perhaps TRBD1 (5 bases). V was trimmed by 0 bases and J by 3 bases, leaving 14 bases between them. The CDR3 has 16 residues. CDR1 and CDR2 (germline): KGHSH, LQKENI. CDR3 bases: TGTGCCAGCTCACCACCGGTTCGCAGGGTGGACTATGGCTACACCTTC. Encoded protein: CASSPPVRRVDYGYTF.

CDR3 sequence reads: CASSNQGNAYGYTF. CDR3 sequence (DNA): TGTGCCAGCAGCAACCAGGGTAATGCCTATGGCTACACCTTC. The chain links TRBV5-4 to TRBJ1-2, with D possibly matching TRBD1 (5 bases). V was trimmed by 4 bases and J by 4 bases, leaving 14 bases between them. The CDR3 has 14 amino acids. Germline V CDR1 and CDR2: SGHNT, YYREEE (reference sequence).

The V and J genes are TRBV7-9 and TRBJ1-4, with TRBD1 as a possible D gene (6 bases). V was pared by 3 bases and J by 8 bases, with 13 bases between. The CDR3 length is 14 residues. Per germline, CDR1 SEHNR and CDR2 FQNEAQ (reference sequence). The chain's CDR3 is CASSFGAGVEKLFF. CDR3 nucleotide sequence: TGTGCCAGCAGCTTTGGGGCAGGGGTCGAAAAACTGTTTTTT. Full variable domain (outside the CDR3, taken from reference TRBV7-9 and TRBJ1-4): DTGVSQNPRHKITKRGQNVTFRCDPISEHNRLYWYRQTLGQGPEFLTYFQNEAQLEKSRLLSDRFSAERPKGSFSTLEIQRTEQGDSAMYLCASSFGAGVEKLFFGSGTQLSVL.